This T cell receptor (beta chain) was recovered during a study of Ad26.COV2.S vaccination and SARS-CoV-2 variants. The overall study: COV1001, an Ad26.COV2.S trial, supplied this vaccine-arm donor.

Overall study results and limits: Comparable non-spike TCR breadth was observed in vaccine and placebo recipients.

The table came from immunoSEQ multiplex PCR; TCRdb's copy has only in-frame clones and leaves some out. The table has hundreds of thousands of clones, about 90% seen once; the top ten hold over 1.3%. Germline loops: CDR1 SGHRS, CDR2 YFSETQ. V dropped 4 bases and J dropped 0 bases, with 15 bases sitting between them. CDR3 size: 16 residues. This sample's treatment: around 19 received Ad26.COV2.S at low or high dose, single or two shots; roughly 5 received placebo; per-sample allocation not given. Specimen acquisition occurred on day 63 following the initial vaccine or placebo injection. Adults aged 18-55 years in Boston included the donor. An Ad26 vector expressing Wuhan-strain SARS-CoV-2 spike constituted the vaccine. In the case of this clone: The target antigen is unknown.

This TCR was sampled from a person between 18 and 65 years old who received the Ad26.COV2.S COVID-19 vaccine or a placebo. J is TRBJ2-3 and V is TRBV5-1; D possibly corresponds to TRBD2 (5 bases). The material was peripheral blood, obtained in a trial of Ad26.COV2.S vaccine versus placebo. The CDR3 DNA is TGCGCCAGCAGCCCCTTGGAGCGACTAAGCACAGATACGCAGTATTTT. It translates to CASSPLERLSTDTQYF.